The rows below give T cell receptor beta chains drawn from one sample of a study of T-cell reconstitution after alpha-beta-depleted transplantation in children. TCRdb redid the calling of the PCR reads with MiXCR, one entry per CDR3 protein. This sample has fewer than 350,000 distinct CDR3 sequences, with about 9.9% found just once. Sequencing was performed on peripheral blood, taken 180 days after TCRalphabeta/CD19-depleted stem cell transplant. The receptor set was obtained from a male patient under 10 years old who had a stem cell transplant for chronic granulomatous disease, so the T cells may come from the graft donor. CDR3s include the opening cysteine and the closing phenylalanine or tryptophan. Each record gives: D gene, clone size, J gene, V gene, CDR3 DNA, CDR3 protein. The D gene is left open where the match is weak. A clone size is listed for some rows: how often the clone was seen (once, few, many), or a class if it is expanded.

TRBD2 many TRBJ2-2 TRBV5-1 TGCGCCAGCAGTCCTAGCGGGAACCGGCGTTCCGGGGAGCTGTTTTTT CASSPSGNRRSGELFF
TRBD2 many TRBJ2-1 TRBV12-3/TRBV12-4 TGTGCCAGCAGTTGGCGGGACTACGGGATTGAGCAGTTCTTC CASSWRDYGIEQFF
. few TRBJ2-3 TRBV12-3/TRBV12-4 TGTGCCAGCAGTCGTGGGCCGGCCGAGGATACGCAGTATTTT CASSRGPAEDTQYF
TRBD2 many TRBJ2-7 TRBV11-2 TGTGCCAGCAGCGCCTGGACTAGCGGAGGGGACGAGCAGTACTTC CASSAWTSGGDEQYF
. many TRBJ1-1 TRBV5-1 TGCGCCAGCAGCCGAAGTTTGGCGGTGAACACTGAAGCTTTCTTT CASSRSLAVNTEAFF
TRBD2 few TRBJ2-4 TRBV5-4 TGTGCCAGCAGCTTGGGACTAGCGGGAGGGGGGGCCAAAAACATTCAGTACTTC CASSLGLAGGGAKNIQYF
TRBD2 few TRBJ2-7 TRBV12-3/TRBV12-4 TGTGCCAGCAGTTTAGGCGGGGGATCTACCTACGAGCAGTACTTC CASSLGGGSTYEQYF
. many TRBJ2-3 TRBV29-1 TGCAGCGGTGCCTACAACCATCTGGCAGATACGCAGTATTTT CSGAYNHLADTQYF
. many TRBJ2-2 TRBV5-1 TGCGCCAGCAGCTTGGCCGCACGCCGGAACACCGGGGAGCTGTTTTTT CASSLAARRNTGELFF
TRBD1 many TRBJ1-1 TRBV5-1 TGCGCCAGCAGCTTGGTTCAGGGGGCCTTCGACACTGAAGCTTTCTTT CASSLVQGAFDTEAFF
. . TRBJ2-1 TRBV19 TGTGCCAGTAGTATAGTGACTAGGACGGGCTCCTACAATGAGCAGTTCTTC CASSIVTRTGSYNEQFF
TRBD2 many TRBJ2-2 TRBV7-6 TGTGCCAGCAACCCGACTAGCGGGGGGGCCAGGTCGGGGGAGCTGTTTTTT CASNPTSGGARSGELFF
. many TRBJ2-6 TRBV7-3 TGTGCCAGCAGGGGGGGACCTGGGGCCAACGTCCTGACTTTC CASRGGPGANVLTF
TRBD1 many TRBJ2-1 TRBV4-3 TGCGCCAGCAGCCAAGAAGGGGGCGTATACAATGAGCAGTTCTTC CASSQEGGVYNEQFF
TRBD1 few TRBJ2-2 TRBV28 TGTGCCAGCAGCTATTCGTGGACAGGGGTAAACACCGGGGAGCTGTTTTTT CASSYSWTGVNTGELFF
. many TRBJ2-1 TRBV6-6 TGTGCCAGCAGCCTTCGGACGCCCGATGAGCAGTTCTTC CASSLRTPDEQFF
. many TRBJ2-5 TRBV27 TGTGCCAGCACGGGCGGGAATCAAGAGACCCAGTACTTC CASTGGNQETQYF
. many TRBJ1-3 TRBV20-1 TGCAGTGCCCCATTGCATTCTGGAAACACCATATATTTT CSAPLHSGNTIYF
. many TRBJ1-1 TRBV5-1 TGCGCCAGCAGGGTGAACGGGGGGACTGAAGCTTTCTTT CASRVNGGTEAFF
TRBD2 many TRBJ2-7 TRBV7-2 TGTGCCAGCAGCTTAGGACTAGCTAGTCCCTACGAGCAGTACTTC CASSLGLASPYEQYF